This T cell receptor beta chain was profiled in a study of vaccination and CD4 T cells after COVID-19. Once obtained from cultured CD4+ T cells, the DNA was sequenced using the Oncomine TCR Beta short-read assay. A single record per CDR3 protein comes from TCRdb applying MiXCR to the PCR reads. Found here are some 12,000 distinct CDR3 sequences, 75% of them singletons; the top ten hold about a tenth. Notes on this clonotype: Its target is unknown.

Treatment reported: approximately 9-day PBMC culture with coronavirus spike peptide pools or control peptides (ViraFEST assay). This CDR3 has 17 amino acids. The V end lost 0 bases, the J end lost 3 bases, and 15 bases lay between the germline ends. Germline V CDR1 and CDR2: LNHNV, YYDKDF (reference sequence). Sequencing input: CD4+ T cells from blood, cultured in vitro. This rearrangement joins TRBV15 to TRBJ1-5, with D unclear. The TCR sequence derives from a human donor who had recovered from COVID-19. CDR3 residues: CATSRDDTSRPNQPQHF. In DNA, the CDR3 is TGTGCCACCAGCAGAGATGATACCTCCCGGCCCAATCAGCCCCAGCATTTT.